The following is a T cell receptor (beta chain) sequence with its context. The clone's antigen remains unknown. No base quality information exists; no much larger clone differs at one position. Systemically healthy Caucasian individuals from Russia, 39 in total and aged roughly 6 to 95 years, were included as donors. Each donor gave roughly 9.5 milliliters of peripheral blood, collected into EDTA-treated Vacutainer tubes. Ficoll-Paque density-gradient centrifugation was used to isolate PBMCs, with at least 7 million obtained per sample. Trizol reagent was used to extract total RNA from PBMCs, with at least 5.5 micrograms per sample. For every donor, an aliquot of PBMCs went through flow cytometry to measure the percentages of naive CD45RAhigh/CD27high T cells. There are 12 amino acids in the CDR3, from cysteine to phenylalanine inclusive. Only CDR3 DNA is held: 36 bases, read in frame from base 1. Looking up the germline V gene (reference sequence) yields CDR1 DFQATT and CDR2 SNEGSKA. The V end gives up 7 bases and the J end 1 base, leaving 2 bases in the junction not matched to a gene.

This sample is drawn from a study of blood T cells in healthy people across ages (dated by TCRdb to between 2014 and 2016). Background for the entire study: In model experiments, roughly one uniquely barcoded TCR beta cDNA molecule per two T cells was captured by template switching. To track age-related changes in TCR beta repertoire diversity, the study relied on deep sequencing normalized with unique cDNA molecular identifiers. Four age groups were formed from the donors: young (average roughly 15 years), middle-aged (just under 40), aged (approximately 60) and long-lived (about 75). Donors of different ages were randomly distributed across sequencing lanes to avoid experimental bias. For two donors (one aged 18 to 29 and one aged 80 or older), the study analyzed two additional independent replicas of 1 million unique cDNA reads from the same blood draw. The study at large found these results: Because the CMV infection status of the donors was unknown, age-related changes in expanded clonotypes may potentially have been confounded. Since profiling was done on bulk unsorted PBMCs, naive and antigen-experienced compartments could not be conclusively compared. Total diversity estimates from one million sequenced T cells were considered lower bounds and underestimates. Compared with the aged group, the long-lived group had more naive CD4+ T cells, fewer expanded clones and increased TCR diversity, a pattern suggesting age selection. A strong correlation was found between observed TCR beta diversity and the percentage of naive T cells measured by flow cytometry. Observed TCR beta diversity per million T cells fell roughly linearly with age, and a significant reduction was already apparent by age roughly 40.

Receptor amplification or capture employed 5' RACE. TCRdb shows the sequencer as Illumina HiSeq 2500. A second PCR of about 6 to 12 cycles was run with a J-beta primer mix and a sample-barcoded 5' primer. Each TCR beta cDNA molecule received a unique molecular identifier from a template-switch 5' adaptor carrying 12 random nucleotides. At least 2.5 million CDR3-containing paired-end reads were obtained from each sample. First-strand cDNA synthesis was performed from all RNA using the Mint cDNA synthesis kit, with priming by a TRBC-specific oligonucleotide. Following uracil-DNA glycosylase treatment, a first 18-cycle PCR with universal primers M1SS and BC2_uni_R was performed on all cDNA. The paper's processing steps were these. For normalization, 1 million high-quality reads, each with a distinct molecular identifier, were randomly selected from each sample. Reads sharing molecular identifiers were discarded rather than binned into consensus sequences. CDR3 identification, clonotype clustering and error correction used MiTCR with a Q25 quality threshold and the strictest error-elimination algorithm. Lower-bound total TCR beta diversity was estimated with a nonparametric unseen species model using Euler transformation. Using fastp at Q25 and MiXCR, TCRdb reprocessed the public reads and kept productive beta chains. Rows are combined by CDR3 protein, so each entry shows the most common genes and DNA. TCRdb's processing, not the authors' own work, is the source of the V and J calls. The table for this sample lists 1.5 million or so distinct CDR3 sequences; roughly 45% of them were counted only once. The top ten clones comprise less than 8% of the sample.

What was sequenced was blood. The rearranged segments are TRBV20-1 and TRBJ1-2; TRBD1 fits 8 bases in the junction. The TCR was taken from a woman younger than 35 in good health. The nucleotide sequence is TGCAGTGGGACAGGGCTTAACTATGGCTACACCTTC. Its coded protein is CSGTGLNYGYTF.